The source of this TCR beta chain is a study of regulatory T cells in long-lasting Graves disease. Germline V gene lookup returns CDR1 SQVTM and CDR2 ANQGSEA. The CDR3 spans 14 residues. Of note for this clonotype: The junction differs from germline at one of its ends, possibly a read error.

Time point of the sample: newly diagnosed GD, antithyroid drugs for less than 3 months. Construction of the TCR library relied on RNA isolated from PBMCs. In building TCR beta libraries, iRepertoire HTBI primers were used together with Arm-PCR of CDR3 regions. TCRdb reprocessed the multiplex PCR reads via MiXCR and lists one record per CDR3 protein. Of a few hundred thousand distinct CDR3 sequences in the sample, roughly 13% were seen once. These data were also reused for a study on T cells in Graves' hyperthyroidism and ophthalmopathy. That publication notes: On the basis of clinical symptoms, serum thyroxine and TRAb, thyroid ultrasound and orbital computed tomography, diagnoses were made.

This sample comprised peripheral blood mononuclear cells (PBMCs), obtained at new diagnosis, from a patient treated with antithyroid drugs. The receptor comes from a man under 40 with Graves disease. The gene calls are TRBV29-1 and TRBJ2-7; the D gene is possibly TRBD1 (6 bases). The CDR3 coding sequence is TGCAGCGTTGTCAGGGGCGGTAGCTCCTACGATCAGTACTTC. Protein: CSVVRGGSSYDQYF.